These T cell receptor beta chains were read from a single sample in a study of technical replicates of blood from several donors. The protocol was immunoSEQ multiplex PCR, while the TCRdb copy is restricted to in-frame clones and leaves out a portion. The sample lists tens of thousands of clones, roughly 94% seen once, with 0.38% in the top ten. Sequencing input: T cells isolated from PBMCs. These receptor sequences come from a human donor in good health. The CDR3 runs from the conserved cysteine through the conserved F or W. A D gene is named only where the DNA matches it firmly. Rows may omit the clone size; those that give it use once, few, many or a size class.

d_call: .
v_call: TRBV30
clone_size: .
j_call: TRBJ2-7
cdr3_aa: CAWSISEAYEQYF
cdr3_nt: TGTGCCTGGAGCATATCTGAGGCCTACGAGCAGTACTTC

d_call: .
v_call: TRBV5-4
clone_size: .
j_call: TRBJ2-1
cdr3_aa: CASSLGDRSNNEQFF
cdr3_nt: TGTGCCAGCAGCTTGGGAGACAGGTCCAACAATGAGCAGTTCTTC

d_call: .
v_call: TRBV11-2
clone_size: .
j_call: TRBJ2-3
cdr3_aa: CASRLSGSTDTQYF
cdr3_nt: TGTGCCAGCAGACTATCGGGTAGCACAGATACGCAGTATTTT

d_call: .
v_call: TRBV2
clone_size: .
j_call: TRBJ1-2
cdr3_aa: CASSERVSYGYTF
cdr3_nt: TGTGCCAGCAGTGAACGGGTTTCCTATGGCTACACCTTC

d_call: TRBD1
v_call: TRBV5-1
clone_size: .
j_call: TRBJ1-4
cdr3_aa: CASSLQGGIQEKLFF
cdr3_nt: TGCGCCAGCAGCTTACAGGGGGGGATTCAAGAAAAACTGTTTTTT

d_call: TRBD1
v_call: TRBV6-5
clone_size: .
j_call: TRBJ1-2
cdr3_aa: CASSYQGQTYYGYTF
cdr3_nt: TGTGCCAGCAGTTACCAGGGACAGACCTACTATGGCTACACCTTC

d_call: TRBD1
v_call: TRBV7-6
clone_size: once
j_call: TRBJ2-3
cdr3_aa: CASSTGTGSTDTQYF
cdr3_nt: TGTGCCAGCAGCACAGGGACAGGGAGCACAGATACGCAGTATTTT

d_call: .
v_call: TRBV27
clone_size: .
j_call: TRBJ1-4
cdr3_aa: CASSLSGEGKLFF
cdr3_nt: TGTGCCAGCAGTTTATCAGGGGAAGGAAAACTGTTTTTT

d_call: TRBD2
v_call: TRBV6-5
clone_size: once
j_call: TRBJ2-7
cdr3_aa: CASSYSLADYAAQYF
cdr3_nt: TGTGCCAGCAGTTACAGTCTAGCGGACTACGCGGCGCAGTACTTC

d_call: .
v_call: TRBV2
clone_size: .
j_call: TRBJ2-5
cdr3_aa: CASSWGGGETQYF
cdr3_nt: TGTGCCAGCTCCTGGGGAGGTGGAGAGACCCAGTACTTC

d_call: TRBD1
v_call: TRBV7-9
clone_size: once
j_call: TRBJ2-5
cdr3_aa: CASSLTVRQGAGETQYF
cdr3_nt: TGTGCCAGCAGCTTAACAGTAAGACAGGGAGCAGGAGAGACCCAGTACTTC

d_call: .
v_call: TRBV6-6
clone_size: once
j_call: TRBJ1-5
cdr3_aa: CASSTASNQPQHF
cdr3_nt: TGTGCCAGCAGTACAGCTAGCAATCAGCCCCAGCATTTT

d_call: TRBD1
v_call: TRBV19
clone_size: .
j_call: TRBJ2-7
cdr3_aa: CASRPDRGASYEQYF
cdr3_nt: TGTGCCAGTAGGCCAGACAGGGGGGCCTCCTACGAGCAGTACTTC

d_call: .
v_call: TRBV27
clone_size: .
j_call: TRBJ2-1
cdr3_aa: CASTPRTVSYNEQFF
cdr3_nt: TGTGCCAGCACTCCCAGGACTGTTTCCTACAATGAGCAGTTCTTC

d_call: .
v_call: TRBV5-1
clone_size: few
j_call: TRBJ2-5
cdr3_aa: CASSFPSLETQYF
cdr3_nt: TGCGCCAGCAGCTTCCCCTCCCTGGAGACCCAGTACTTC

d_call: .
v_call: TRBV7-9
clone_size: .
j_call: TRBJ1-2
cdr3_aa: CASSSEQGYYGYTF
cdr3_nt: TGTGCCAGCAGCTCGGAACAGGGCTACTATGGCTACACCTTC

d_call: .
v_call: TRBV7-2
clone_size: .
j_call: TRBJ2-1
cdr3_aa: CASSLGYYYNEQFF
cdr3_nt: TGTGCCAGCAGCTTAGGTTACTACTACAATGAGCAGTTCTTC

d_call: .
v_call: TRBV29-1
clone_size: .
j_call: TRBJ1-2
cdr3_aa: CSVEAGVNYGYTF
cdr3_nt: TGCAGCGTTGAAGCCGGAGTAAACTATGGCTACACCTTC

d_call: TRBD2
v_call: TRBV11-2
clone_size: .
j_call: TRBJ2-2
cdr3_aa: CASSPRTSGSGGELFF
cdr3_nt: TGTGCCAGCAGCCCCCGGACTAGCGGGAGTGGCGGGGAGCTGTTTTTT

d_call: .
v_call: TRBV5-1
clone_size: .
j_call: TRBJ1-2
cdr3_aa: CASSPGGGRYGYTF
cdr3_nt: TGCGCCAGCAGCCCGGGGGGAGGACGCTATGGCTACACCTTC

d_call: .
v_call: TRBV7-2
clone_size: .
j_call: TRBJ1-6
cdr3_aa: CASSARGGANNSPLHF
cdr3_nt: TGTGCCAGCAGCGCCCGGGGGGGGGCGAATAATTCACCCCTCCACTTT

d_call: TRBD1
v_call: TRBV5-1
clone_size: .
j_call: TRBJ2-2
cdr3_aa: CASSFSGGADTGELFF
cdr3_nt: TGCGCCAGCAGCTTTTCAGGGGGCGCCGACACCGGGGAGCTGTTTTTT

d_call: .
v_call: TRBV5-4
clone_size: once
j_call: TRBJ2-1
cdr3_aa: CASSLGLLLDNEQFF
cdr3_nt: TGTGCCAGCAGCTTGGGGCTTTTACTAGACAATGAGCAGTTCTTC

d_call: TRBD1
v_call: TRBV4-1
clone_size: .
j_call: TRBJ1-5
cdr3_aa: CASSQGPGQGHQPQHF
cdr3_nt: TGCGCCAGCAGCCAGGGCCCGGGACAGGGTCATCAGCCCCAGCATTTT

d_call: TRBD1
v_call: TRBV27
clone_size: .
j_call: TRBJ2-7
cdr3_aa: CASSLDRGQVLREQYF
cdr3_nt: TGTGCCAGCAGTTTGGACCGCGGACAGGTGTTGCGCGAGCAGTACTTC

d_call: TRBD1
v_call: TRBV28
clone_size: .
j_call: TRBJ1-1
cdr3_aa: CASKDEGAEAFF
cdr3_nt: TGTGCCAGCAAAGATGAGGGGGCCGAAGCTTTCTTT

d_call: TRBD2
v_call: TRBV27
clone_size: .
j_call: TRBJ2-1
cdr3_aa: CASSLLSGTSYNEQFF
cdr3_nt: TGTGCCAGCAGTTTACTTAGCGGGACAAGCTACAATGAGCAGTTCTTC

d_call: .
v_call: TRBV2
clone_size: .
j_call: TRBJ1-4
cdr3_aa: CASSVQGFEKLFF
cdr3_nt: TGTGCCAGCAGTGTACAGGGTTTTGAAAAACTGTTTTTT

d_call: .
v_call: TRBV5-4
clone_size: .
j_call: TRBJ2-3
cdr3_aa: CASSADFTDTQYF
cdr3_nt: TGTGCCAGCAGCGCGGACTTCACAGATACGCAGTATTTT

d_call: TRBD2
v_call: TRBV6-5
clone_size: .
j_call: TRBJ2-1
cdr3_aa: CASRQAGGFVDEQFF
cdr3_nt: TGTGCCAGCAGGCAAGCGGGAGGGTTTGTCGATGAGCAGTTCTTC

d_call: .
v_call: TRBV28
clone_size: .
j_call: TRBJ1-1
cdr3_aa: CASSPPTGFNSLKSTEAFF
cdr3_nt: TGTGCCAGCAGTCCACCTACAGGGTTTAATTCCCTTAAGTCCACTGAAGCTTTCTTT

d_call: .
v_call: TRBV4-2
clone_size: once
j_call: TRBJ2-1
cdr3_aa: CASNPLGGLYNEQFF
cdr3_nt: TGTGCCAGCAACCCGCTGGGAGGCTTGTACAATGAGCAGTTCTTC

d_call: TRBD1
v_call: TRBV13
clone_size: .
j_call: TRBJ1-2
cdr3_aa: CASSPQGAYSYGYTF
cdr3_nt: TGTGCCAGCAGCCCCCAGGGGGCTTATAGCTATGGCTACACCTTC

d_call: .
v_call: TRBV5-1
clone_size: .
j_call: TRBJ1-4
cdr3_aa: CASSLEATNEKLFF
cdr3_nt: TGCGCCAGCAGCTTAGAGGCGACGAATGAAAAACTGTTTTTT

d_call: TRBD2
v_call: TRBV5-1
clone_size: .
j_call: TRBJ2-5
cdr3_aa: CASSSQLAGGFETQYF
cdr3_nt: TGCGCCAGCAGCTCCCAGCTAGCGGGAGGGTTTGAGACCCAGTACTTC

d_call: .
v_call: TRBV4-3
clone_size: once
j_call: TRBJ2-3
cdr3_aa: CASSQDSGGTDTQYF
cdr3_nt: TGCGCCAGCAGCCAAGATTCAGGGGGCACAGATACGCAGTATTTT

d_call: .
v_call: TRBV7-6
clone_size: .
j_call: TRBJ1-2
cdr3_aa: CASSLTPGAEGSGYTF
cdr3_nt: TGTGCCAGCAGCTTAACGCCAGGGGCAGAAGGTAGTGGCTACACCTTC

d_call: .
v_call: TRBV28
clone_size: .
j_call: TRBJ2-7
cdr3_aa: CASSFLADSYEQYF
cdr3_nt: TGTGCCAGCAGTTTCCTTGCAGATTCCTACGAGCAGTACTTC

d_call: .
v_call: TRBV7-8
clone_size: .
j_call: TRBJ1-1
cdr3_aa: CASSSSGYWENTEAFF
cdr3_nt: TGTGCCAGCAGCTCGTCAGGGTATTGGGAGAACACTGAAGCTTTCTTT

d_call: .
v_call: TRBV6-5
clone_size: .
j_call: TRBJ1-5
cdr3_aa: CASSYSQGNQPQHF
cdr3_nt: TGTGCCAGCAGTTACTCACAGGGCAATCAGCCCCAGCATTTT

d_call: .
v_call: TRBV27
clone_size: .
j_call: TRBJ1-1
cdr3_aa: CASSLYPGNTEAFF
cdr3_nt: TGTGCCAGCAGTTTATACCCAGGGAACACTGAAGCTTTCTTT

d_call: .
v_call: TRBV2
clone_size: .
j_call: TRBJ2-1
cdr3_aa: CASSETRIPNEQFF
cdr3_nt: TGTGCCAGCAGTGAAACCAGAATTCCGAATGAGCAGTTCTTC

d_call: TRBD1
v_call: TRBV2
clone_size: .
j_call: TRBJ1-1
cdr3_aa: CASSEAGTGGWAFF
cdr3_nt: TGTGCCAGCAGTGAAGCGGGGACAGGGGGATGGGCTTTCTTT

d_call: .
v_call: TRBV7-2
clone_size: few
j_call: TRBJ2-2
cdr3_aa: CASSPQGSGELFF
cdr3_nt: TGTGCCAGCAGCCCCCAGGGTTCCGGGGAGCTGTTTTTT

d_call: TRBD1
v_call: TRBV28
clone_size: .
j_call: TRBJ1-5
cdr3_aa: CASKGQGAQPQHF
cdr3_nt: TGTGCCAGCAAGGGACAGGGGGCACAGCCCCAGCATTTT

d_call: .
v_call: TRBV5-8
clone_size: .
j_call: TRBJ1-5
cdr3_aa: CASSLLRGNQPQHF
cdr3_nt: TGTGCCAGCAGCTTATTGAGGGGGAATCAGCCCCAGCATTTT

d_call: .
v_call: TRBV30
clone_size: .
j_call: TRBJ2-7
cdr3_aa: CAWSDPRGEQYF
cdr3_nt: TGTGCCTGGAGCGATCCGAGGGGGGAGCAGTACTTC

d_call: .
v_call: TRBV20-1
clone_size: medium-sized
j_call: TRBJ2-2
cdr3_aa: CSATNTGELFF
cdr3_nt: TGCAGTGCCACTAACACCGGGGAGCTGTTTTTT

d_call: .
v_call: TRBV19
clone_size: .
j_call: TRBJ1-5
cdr3_aa: CASSIDLEGLNQPQHF
cdr3_nt: TGTGCCAGTAGTATAGATCTAGAGGGACTCAATCAGCCCCAGCATTTT

d_call: .
v_call: TRBV2
clone_size: .
j_call: TRBJ2-4
cdr3_aa: CASRGRGGPQNIQYF
cdr3_nt: TGTGCCAGCAGGGGCAGGGGAGGGCCCCAAAACATTCAGTACTTC

d_call: TRBD1
v_call: TRBV27
clone_size: .
j_call: TRBJ1-2
cdr3_aa: CASSFSKGAQGYTF
cdr3_nt: TGTGCCAGCAGTTTCTCGAAGGGGGCGCAGGGCTACACCTTC

d_call: TRBD2
v_call: TRBV6-5
clone_size: .
j_call: TRBJ2-1
cdr3_aa: CASSISGFYEQFF
cdr3_nt: TGTGCCAGCAGTATTAGCGGGTTCTATGAGCAGTTCTTC

d_call: .
v_call: TRBV27
clone_size: .
j_call: TRBJ1-2
cdr3_aa: CARWEARPLDYTF
cdr3_nt: TGTGCCAGATGGGAGGCCCGGCCCCTGGACTACACCTTC

d_call: .
v_call: TRBV25-1
clone_size: .
j_call: TRBJ2-1
cdr3_aa: CASSQGYNEQFF
cdr3_nt: TGTGCCAGCAGTCAGGGTTACAATGAGCAGTTCTTC